The rows below give T cell receptor beta chains drawn from one sample of a study of STAT5B mutations in CD4+ large granular lymphocyte leukemia. Profiling relied on immunoSEQ multiplex PCR, and the TCRdb table lists in-frame clones only, not all of them. Of tens of thousands of clones in the sample, 75% to 85% were seen once. Sequencing was done on a sample of CD4+ T cells from blood buffy coats. Source of these receptors: a human donor in good health. CDR3s include the opening cysteine and the closing phenylalanine or tryptophan.

V: TRBV28
J: TRBJ2-7
CDR3: CASSALTEQYF

V: TRBV4-2
J: TRBJ1-4
CDR3: CASSQEQQGDEKLFF

V: TRBV7-3
J: TRBJ2-1
CDR3: CASSPRPDRGPQGANEQFF

V: TRBV9
J: TRBJ2-3
CDR3: CASSVSLLSTDTQYF

V: TRBV7-3
J: TRBJ2-2
CDR3: CASSPLGGRELFF

V: TRBV4-2
J: TRBJ2-7
CDR3: CASSQAQGQVYEQYF

V: TRBV28
J: TRBJ1-1
CDR3: CASSLHRGRVIGVNTEAFF

V: TRBV27
J: TRBJ2-7
CDR3: CASKREAGGYNEQYF

V: TRBV5-1
J: TRBJ1-2
CDR3: CASSSQGHGYTF

V: TRBV7-3
J: TRBJ2-3
CDR3: CASSLTPTDLGQYF

V: TRBV5-4
J: TRBJ2-2
CDR3: CASSTPKGATGELFF

V: TRBV20-1
J: TRBJ1-1
CDR3: CSASSSTEAFF

V: TRBV12-5
J: TRBJ2-7
CDR3: CASGLGIRDSYEQYF

V: TRBV7-8
J: TRBJ1-6
CDR3: CASSLGDRIYNSPLHF

V: TRBV7-2
J: TRBJ2-1
CDR3: CASSLVSGQGNEQFF

V: TRBV7-2
J: TRBJ2-7
CDR3: CASSPTRVEQYF

V: TRBV7-8
J: TRBJ2-5
CDR3: CASSPGPRRQETQYF

V: TRBV6-5
J: TRBJ2-7
CDR3: CASSYSGSLYEQYF

V: TRBV6-5
J: TRBJ2-7
CDR3: CASTNGGAYEQYF

V: TRBV27
J: TRBJ1-1
CDR3: CASSLGQGNTEAFF

V: TRBV4-1
J: TRBJ1-2
CDR3: CASSPTPGQGSEKGTLFGGYTF

V: TRBV5-5
J: TRBJ2-3
CDR3: CASTSAVNTQYF

V: TRBV18
J: TRBJ1-5
CDR3: CASSPGSNQPQHF

V: TRBV18
J: TRBJ2-4
CDR3: CASSPWREGRGDIQYF

V: TRBV2
J: TRBJ2-7
CDR3: CASSADRGGEQYF

V: TRBV18
J: TRBJ2-7
CDR3: CASSLLDRGLEQYF

V: TRBV27
J: TRBJ1-4
CDR3: CASSSSIATNEKLFF

V: TRBV27
J: TRBJ1-1
CDR3: CASSFGEMNTEAFF

V: TRBV6-6
J: TRBJ2-7
CDR3: CASSSGLAVAEQYF